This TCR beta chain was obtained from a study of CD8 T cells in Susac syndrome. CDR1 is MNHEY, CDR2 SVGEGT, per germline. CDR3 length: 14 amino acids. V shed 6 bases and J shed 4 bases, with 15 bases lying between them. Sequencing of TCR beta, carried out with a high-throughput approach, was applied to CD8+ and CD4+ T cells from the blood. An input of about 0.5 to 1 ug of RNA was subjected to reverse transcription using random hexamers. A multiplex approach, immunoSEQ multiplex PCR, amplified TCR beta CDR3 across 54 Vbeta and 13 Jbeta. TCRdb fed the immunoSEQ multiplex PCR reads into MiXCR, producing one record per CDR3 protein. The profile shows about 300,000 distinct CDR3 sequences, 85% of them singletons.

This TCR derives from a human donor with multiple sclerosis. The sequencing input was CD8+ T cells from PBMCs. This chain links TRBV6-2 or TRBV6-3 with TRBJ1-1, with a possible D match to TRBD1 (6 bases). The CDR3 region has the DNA TGTGCCAGCAGCCCCGACGGGGGCACCACTGAAGCTTTCTTT. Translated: CASSPDGGTTEAFF.